The text below deals with one T cell receptor (beta chain). Produced via immunoSEQ multiplex PCR; TCRdb's table is partial and in-frame only. The table includes around 250,000 clones, over 80% detected once. The CDR3 is made up of 14 amino acids. From germline, CDR1 is SGDLS and CDR2 YYNGEE. Trimming pared 2 bases from V and 3 bases from J, leaving 11 bases between. The sample is drawn from a study of blood T cell repertoires in COVID-19. Sequenced: PBMCs or T cells enriched from blood (not recorded which). V usage is TRBV9 and J usage is TRBJ1-1; D not resolved. The receptor was isolated from a human donor in a cohort exposed to, infected with or recovered from COVID-19 (not recorded which). The donor label of this sample is uncertain. CDR3 amino acids: CASSVFSGDTEAFF. CDR3 nucleotides: TGTGCCAGCAGCGTCTTCTCAGGTGACACTGAAGCTTTCTTT.